This T cell receptor beta chain originates from a study of blood T cell repertoires in COVID-19 (dated by TCRdb to the early 2020s). A note on the overall study: Samples from collaborators originated in the United States, Italy and Spain and spanned both the acute and convalescent phases of COVID-19. The repertoires were released in a freely available public database meant as a resource for research on the immune response to SARS-CoV-2. The sample metadata nearly always contained a de-identified subject ID, COVID-19 status, age in years and sex. Samples were obtained from the ongoing ImmuneRACE study (first 160 participants) and from about 1,300 subjects provided by 6 global collaborators. The dataset comprised deeply sampled blood TCRbeta repertoires from subjects exposed to, actively infected with, or recovered from COVID-19. The prospective study material was composed of cDNA or gDNA derived from T cells, B-cell-depleted T cells, or PBMCs. Where available, HLA class I and class II types were obtained from metadata supplied by the sample provider rather than from assay-based typing.

The CDR3 contains 17 residues, cysteine and phenylalanine counted. The entry retains the CDR3 DNA only, 51 bases that are in frame from base 1. V ends up 3 bases short and J 6 bases short, with an unmatched junction base count of 13. Via the germline V gene, CDR1 is MGHDK and CDR2 SYGVNS. TCRbeta CDR3 regions were amplified from genomic DNA using the immunoSEQ Assay, a bias-controlled multiplex PCR. In the paper's pipeline: The number of nucleated cells in each sample was estimated by amplification of reference gene primers within the assay. To quantify the absolute abundance of each unique TCRbeta CDR3 rearrangement, sequence reads were collapsed and filtered. For each sample, productive Simpson clonality was calculated as the square root of Simpson's diversity index across productive rearrangements. As stored in TCRdb, this immuneACCESS dataset retains in-frame rearrangements with V and J assigned. A fraction of the clones does not appear; measured against another copy, unresolved V genes explain less than half of the discrepancy, and the remainder lacks a known reason. V and J calls plus clone size are reproduced from that table; the DNA served to infer D and trimming. In this sample the table shows 270,000 or so clones, 82% of which occur a single time. The ten biggest clones cover approximately 3.1% of the sample.

Comments on this clone: Its antigen target is currently unknown. Per-nucleotide qualities are absent, and no much larger clonotype sits a single base away.

The study at large found these results: The quantity of clinical and demographic metadata differed by source and by participant and was supplied without curation.

Collaborating institutions collected whole blood in K2EDTA tubes following their own protocols. For TCRbeta analysis, collaborator samples were shipped as frozen whole blood, as isolated PBMCs, or as DNA extracted from either sample type. The source is a woman between 18 and 29 years old with acute or convalescent COVID-19. The rearranged chain carries TRBV25-1 and TRBJ1-2; 10 junctional bases match TRBD1. Sequencing was carried out using peripheral blood. Read as DNA, the sequence is TGTGCCAGCAGTGATGTGACGAACCGGGACAGGGGTAATGGCTACACCTTC. It is translated as CASSDVTNRDRGNGYTF.